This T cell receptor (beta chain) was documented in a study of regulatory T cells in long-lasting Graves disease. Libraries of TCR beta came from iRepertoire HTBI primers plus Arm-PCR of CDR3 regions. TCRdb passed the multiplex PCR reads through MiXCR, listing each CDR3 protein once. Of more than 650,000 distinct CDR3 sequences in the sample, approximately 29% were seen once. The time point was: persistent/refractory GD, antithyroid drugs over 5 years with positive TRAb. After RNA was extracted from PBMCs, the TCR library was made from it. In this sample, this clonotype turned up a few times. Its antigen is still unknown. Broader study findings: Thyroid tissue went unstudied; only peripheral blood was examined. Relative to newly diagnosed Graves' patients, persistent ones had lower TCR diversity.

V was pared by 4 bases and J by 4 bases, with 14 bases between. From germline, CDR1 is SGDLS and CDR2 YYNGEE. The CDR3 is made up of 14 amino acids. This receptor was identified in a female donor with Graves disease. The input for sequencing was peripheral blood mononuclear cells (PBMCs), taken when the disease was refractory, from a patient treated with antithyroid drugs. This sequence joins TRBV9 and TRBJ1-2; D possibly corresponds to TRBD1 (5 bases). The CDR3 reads CASSTAEGLYGYTF. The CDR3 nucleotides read TGTGCCAGCAGCACAGCTGAGGGGCTCTATGGCTACACCTTC.